This T cell receptor beta chain was observed in a study of T cells in Graves' hyperthyroidism and ophthalmopathy. This clonotype appeared a few times. Amplification targeted TCR beta CDR3 regions from RNA transcripts. In the first-round RT-PCR of the TCR CDR3, the HTBI primer set was used. MiXCR, run by TCRdb on the multiplex PCR reads, gives a single entry per CDR3 protein. The table includes some 370,000 distinct CDR3 sequences, roughly 13% detected once. This CDR3 is built from 13 residues. Germline V gives CDR1 DFQATT, CDR2 SNEGSKA (reference sequence). The V segment lost 6 bases and the J segment 2 bases; nucleotides outside the gene matches: 6.

The gene calls are TRBV20-1 and TRBJ2-5; TRBD1 matches 7 bases. The receptor's source is a man aged 50 or older with Graves' ophthalmopathy. The sample consisted of blood. For the CDR3, the DNA is TGCAGTGCCCCCGACAGGGTGCAAGAGACCCAGTACTTC. Translating it yields CSAPDRVQETQYF.